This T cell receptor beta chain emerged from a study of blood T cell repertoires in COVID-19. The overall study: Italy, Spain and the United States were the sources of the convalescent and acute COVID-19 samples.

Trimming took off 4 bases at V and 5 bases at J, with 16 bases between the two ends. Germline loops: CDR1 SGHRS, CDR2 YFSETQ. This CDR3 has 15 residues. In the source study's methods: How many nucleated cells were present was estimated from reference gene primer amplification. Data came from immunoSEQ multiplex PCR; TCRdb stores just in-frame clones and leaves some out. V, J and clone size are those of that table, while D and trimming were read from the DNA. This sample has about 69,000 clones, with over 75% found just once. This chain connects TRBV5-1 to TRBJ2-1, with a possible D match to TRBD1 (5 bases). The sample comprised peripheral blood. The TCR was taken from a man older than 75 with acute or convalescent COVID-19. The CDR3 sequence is CASSQGGFSHNEQFF. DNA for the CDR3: TGCGCCAGCAGCCAGGGCGGCTTTTCGCACAATGAGCAGTTCTTC.